The 27 T cell receptor beta chains presented below share a single source sample, sequenced in a study of cytomegalovirus exposure and HLA in healthy donors. PCR employed 60 Vbeta and 13 Jbeta primers. The table came from immunoSEQ multiplex PCR; TCRdb's copy has only in-frame clones and leaves some out. The table lists 150,000 to 200,000 clones, around four fifths of them singletons. The sequenced material came from PBMCs. The receptors come from a woman in her forties or fifties in good health and CMV-seropositive.

The chain links TRBV19 to TRBJ2-1; 9 bases agree with TRBD1. The junction had 12 bases not matched to a gene; V was cut back by 7 bases and J by 5 bases. The CDR3 loop spans 16 amino acids. Germline assignment: CDR1 LNHDA and CDR2 SQIVND (reference sequence). This CDR3 is CASMNPPGQGDNEQFF. The CDR3 DNA reads TGTGCCAGTATGAATCCCCCGGGACAGGGAGACAATGAGCAGTTCTTC.

V gene TRBV21-1 combines with J gene TRBJ2-7; TRBD1 is taken as the D call from the table, unchecked against the DNA. TRBV21-1 is termed a pseudogene. This CDR3 spans 15 amino acids. The CDR3 protein is CASSTDRSSTYEQYF. CDR3 nucleotide sequence: TGTGCCAGCAGCACAGACAGAAGTTCCACCTACGAGCAGTACTTC.

The chain links TRBV29-1 to TRBJ1-2; 7 bases are a match to TRBD1. CDR3 length: 13 amino acids. V shed 4 bases and J 6 bases; nucleotides not matched to a gene: 8. The germline CDR1 and CDR2 sequences are SQVTM and ANQGSEA. CDR3 residues: CSVAKQGLHGYTF. CDR3 DNA: TGCAGCGTTGCCAAACAGGGGTTGCATGGCTACACCTTC.

The chain is built from TRBV19 and TRBJ2-6; D is perhaps TRBD2 (6 bases). V was trimmed by 6 bases and J by 0 bases, leaving 12 bases between them. The CDR3 covers 16 residues. Germline V lookup: CDR1 LNHDA, CDR2 SQIVND (reference sequence). The DNA of the CDR3 is TGTGCCAGTAGCCCGGGACTGAACTCTGGGGCCAACGTCCTGACTTTC. Protein product: CASSPGLNSGANVLTF.

This rearrangement joins TRBV27 to TRBJ2-1; the match to TRBD1 covers 8 bases. Germline V gene sequence: CDR1 MNHEY, CDR2 SMNVEV (reference sequence). The CDR3 is made up of 15 amino acids. The J segment lost 3 bases and the V segment lost 6 bases, leaving 7 bases of the junction unmatched. CDR3 loop: CASRRTGTGYNEQFF. The CDR3 region has the DNA TGTGCCAGCAGACGAACCGGGACAGGCTACAATGAGCAGTTCTTC.

This clone appeared a few times. This sequence joins TRBV6-5 and TRBJ1-2; D may be TRBD1 (6 bases). The V end was cut by 2 bases, the J end by 5 bases, with 18 bases between. Germline-derived CDR1 and CDR2 are MNHEY and SVGAGI. The CDR3 sequence is 16 residues long. This CDR3 reads CASSYGAGAGEYGYTF. DNA for the CDR3: TGTGCCAGCAGTTACGGGGCGGGGGCAGGGGAATATGGCTACACCTTC.

J is TRBJ2-5 and V is TRBV5-8; 7 bases agree with TRBD1. In germline, CDR1 is SGHTS, CDR2 YDEGEE. Trimming took 6 bases from V and 5 from J; bases not matched to a gene: 16. The CDR3 sequence is 16 residues long. The CDR3 DNA reads as TGTGCCAGCACCCACCGGGACAGTCCTTACGGGGAGACCCAGTACTTC. This codes for CASTHRDSPYGETQYF.

The chain carries TRBV5-5 and TRBJ2-7; possible D gene TRBD1, 6 bases. Trimming stripped 0 bases from V and 3 bases from J, with 13 bases between. There are 15 residues in the CDR3. The germline V gene encodes CDR1 SGHKS and CDR2 YYEKEE (reference sequence). The chain's CDR3 is CASSLEQGIGYEQYF. The DNA of the CDR3 is TGTGCCAGCAGCTTGGAACAGGGAATAGGCTACGAGCAGTACTTC.

V usage is TRBV28 and J usage is TRBJ2-1; 12 bases fit TRBD1. The CDR3 runs 16 residues. Germline assignment: CDR1 MDHEN and CDR2 SYDVKM. The trim removed 5 bases at V and 2 bases at J, leaving 4 bases unmatched. The CDR3 is CASSIGTGGAYNEQFF. The CDR3 DNA reads as TGTGCCAGCAGTATAGGGACAGGGGGCGCCTACAATGAGCAGTTCTTC.

This CDR3 reads CASSQGSYNEQFF. The CDR3 DNA follows: TGTGCCAGCAGCCAAGGTTCATACAATGAGCAGTTCTTC. The rearrangement joins TRBV14 to TRBJ2-1, with D hard to call. CDR1 and CDR2 from the germline V gene are SGHDN and FVKESK. This CDR3 comprises 13 residues. V was trimmed by 1 base and J by 4 bases, leaving 5 bases between them.

This chain links TRBV5-6 with TRBJ2-7; TRBD1 agrees at 7 bases. Trimming at V came to 4 bases and at J to 0 bases, leaving 7 bases not matched to a gene. This CDR3 contains 15 residues. Germline V gene data show CDR1 as SGHDT and CDR2 as YYEEEE. This CDR3 is CASSATGTASYEQYF. The CDR3 nucleotides read TGTGCCAGCAGCGCAACCGGGACAGCCTCCTACGAGCAGTACTTC.

CDR3 amino acids: CASSSGGTANIQYF. DNA for the CDR3: TGTGCCAGCAGCTCCGGCGGGACAGCAAACATTCAGTACTTC. V gene TRBV7-9 combines with J gene TRBJ2-4, with a weak D call TRBD1 (7 bases). The CDR3 runs 14 residues. From germline, CDR1 is SEHNR and CDR2 FQNEAQ (reference sequence). V was shortened by 4 bases and J by 6 bases, with 13 bases between the two germline ends.

The chain recombines TRBV28 with TRBJ2-1; 12 bases line up with TRBD2. Trimming at V came to 5 bases and at J to 14 bases, leaving 16 bases not matched to a gene. CDR1 is MDHEN, CDR2 SYDVKM, per germline. The CDR3 extends over 16 amino acids. This chain's CDR3 is CASSPGEASGRGREFF. CDR3 nucleotides: TGTGCCAGCAGTCCAGGGGAGGCTAGCGGGAGGGGAAGGGAGTTCTTC.

V is TRBV28 and J is TRBJ2-7, with D unresolved. CDR1 is MDHEN, CDR2 SYDVKM, per germline. The V end was cut by 4 bases, the J end by 1 base, with 2 bases between. The CDR3 is 11 residues long. CDR3 region: CASSSSYEQYF. The CDR3 nucleotides are TGTGCCAGCAGTTCTTCCTACGAGCAGTACTTC.

V usage is TRBV21-1 and J usage is TRBJ2-7; whether TRBD1, the table's D call, matches the DNA was not checked. TRBV21-1 is classified as a pseudogene. The CDR3 has 16 residues. The CDR3, as DNA: TGTGCCAGCAGCTTTGGGTACAGGGGGAGCAGCGACGAGCAGTACTTC. Protein product: CASSFGYRGSSDEQYF.

This chain connects TRBV7-9 to TRBJ2-6; D unclear. V lost 8 bases and J lost 3, with 8 bases in between. In germline, CDR1 is SEHNR, CDR2 FQNEAQ (reference sequence). CDR3 length equals 13 residues. The CDR3 loop is CASSRGGANVLTF. DNA of the CDR3: TGTGCCAGCTCTCGAGGTGGGGCCAACGTCCTGACTTTC.

The rearrangement uses TRBV5-1 and TRBJ2-7; 7 bases line up with TRBD2. This CDR3 is built from 13 residues. Germline V CDR1 and CDR2: SGHRS, YFSETQ. Trimming cost V 5 bases and J 2 bases; bases outside gene matches: 4. As DNA, the CDR3 is TGCGCCAGCAGTCGGGACTACCCCTACGAGCAGTACTTC. Protein: CASSRDYPYEQYF.

This chain connects TRBV7-2 to TRBJ1-6; perhaps TRBD1 as D (6 bases). The CDR3 is made up of 14 amino acids. V gave up 7 bases and J gave up 6 bases, with 13 bases separating them. Germline CDR1 SGHTA, CDR2 FQGNSA. In DNA form, the CDR3 reads TGTGCCAGCACACACAGGGTTGTTAATTCACCCCTCCACTTT. Amino acids: CASTHRVVNSPLHF.

J is TRBJ1-2 and V is TRBV4-1; 12 bases agree with TRBD1. Unmatched junction bases numbered 9, after V lost 4 bases and J lost 6 bases. From germline, CDR1 is MGHRA and CDR2 YSYEKL. CDR3 length: 16 residues. In DNA, the CDR3 is TGCGCCAGCAGCCTCCAATGGGACAGGGGGCTTGATGGCTACACCTTC. Its translation is CASSLQWDRGLDGYTF.

The rearrangement uses TRBV7-9 and TRBJ2-1; 12 positions match TRBD2. V lost 0 bases to trimming and J lost 7 bases; unmatched junction nucleotides: 7. The CDR3 runs to 17 residues. Germline V gene data show CDR1 as SEHNR and CDR2 as FQNEAQ (reference sequence). In DNA, the CDR3 is TGTGCCAGCAGCTTAGCGCGAACTAGCGGGAGGAGGAATGAGCAGTTCTTC. Translated, it gives CASSLARTSGRRNEQFF.

This clone came up once. This sequence joins TRBV28 and TRBJ1-2, with 12 bases aligning to TRBD1. The CDR3 sequence is 13 residues long. V shed 7 bases, J shed 8 bases, and the junction held 5 bases outside the gene matches. Looked up from germline, CDR1 is MDHEN and CDR2 is SYDVKM. As DNA, the CDR3 is TGTGCCAGCAAGGGACAGGGGGCGGGGGGCTACACCTTC. Protein: CASKGQGAGGYTF.

This chain uses TRBV5-1 with TRBJ2-3; TRBD1 aligns across 9 bases. CDR1 and CDR2 (germline): SGHRS, YFSETQ. This CDR3 is 15 amino acids long. J lost 4 bases, V lost 4 bases, and 7 bases had no gene match. The CDR3, as DNA: TGCGCCAGCAGCAGGGGACAGGGAGGGCCAGATACGCAGTATTTT. This encodes CASSRGQGGPDTQYF.

V usage is TRBV28 and J usage is TRBJ2-5, with unresolved D. The CDR3 is made up of 11 amino acids. Germline CDR1 reads MDHEN; CDR2 reads SYDVKM. CDR3 sequence reads: CVTRREETQYF. CDR3 bases: TGTGTCACTCGACGGGAAGAGACCCAGTACTTC.

As concerns this clone: One end of the junction is discordant with germline, which a read error may explain. The genes are TRBV6-5 and TRBJ2-1; D may be TRBD2 (5 bases). This CDR3 has 11 amino acids. Per the germline V gene, CDR1 is MNHEY and CDR2 is SVGAGI. As DNA, the CDR3 is TGTGCCAGCAGTTCCTGGACTCCCCCCGTCTTC. Translating gives CASSSWTPPVF.

The chain links TRBV19 to TRBJ1-2, with a tentative D call TRBD1 (5 bases). The germline gives CDR1 LNHDA, CDR2 SQIVND (reference sequence). V dropped 1 base and J dropped 7 bases, with 19 bases sitting between them. The CDR3 is 16 residues long. The CDR3 region is CASSIAGRVGAPGYTF. The CDR3 coding sequence is TGTGCCAGTAGTATAGCCGGACGAGTAGGGGCCCCTGGCTACACCTTC.

The V and J genes are TRBV5-5 and TRBJ1-6; D unclear. The CDR3 runs to 15 residues. V was clipped by 2 bases and J by 4 bases, with 10 bases between them. Germline V gene sequence: CDR1 SGHKS, CDR2 YYEKEE (reference sequence). The CDR3 bases are TGTGCCAGCAGCTTCGGAGCGGGATATAATTCACCCCTCCACTTT. As protein: CASSFGAGYNSPLHF.

This clone has a handful of counts. V is TRBV28 and J is TRBJ1-6; a possible D gene is TRBD1 (6 bases). In germline, CDR1 is MDHEN, CDR2 SYDVKM. CDR3 length: 17 amino acids. The V end lost 4 bases, the J end lost 0 bases, and 13 bases lay between the germline ends. The CDR3 bases are TGTGCCAGCAGTTCAGACAGGTCTAGCTCCTATAATTCACCCCTCCACTTT. This translates into CASSSDRSSSYNSPLHF.